The text below deals with one T cell receptor (beta chain). Its specificity is not known. Sequencing was at deep level. Under the authors' procedure: ImmunoSEQ output held junction-only sequences without quality scores, so filtering differed. Only in-frame clones appear in the TCRdb table, and some are missing; sequencing was by immunoSEQ multiplex PCR. Clonal size and the V and J genes are those of that table, whereas D and trimming came from the DNA. The sample includes about 1.5 million clones, roughly 98% of them seen just once. This sample was included in a study of shared clonotypes between healthy human individuals. From germline, CDR1 is WNHNN and CDR2 SYGVQD (reference sequence). The CDR3 covers 16 residues. The V segment lost 0 bases and the J segment 7 bases; nucleotides outside the gene matches: 8. Findings of the study overall: Despite large depth, rarefaction showed incomplete sorted-subset sequencing. The study found roughly 5% of naive CD4 clonotypes shared across a handful of donors.

This chain uses TRBV10-1 with TRBJ2-1; 8 positions match TRBD2. The sequencing sample was made of naive CD4+ T cells sorted from blood. Subset given: CD45RA+ positively selected. The TCR sequence derives from a man between 25 and 39 years old in good health. CDR3 in amino acids: CASSESSLAGLNEQFF. The DNA of the CDR3 is TGCGCCAGCAGTGAGTCGAGCCTAGCGGGCCTAAATGAGCAGTTCTTC.